The T cell receptor (beta chain) under discussion was sequenced for a study of T cells of healthy individuals. The CDR3 length is 14 residues. The germline V gene has CDR1 MNHEY and CDR2 SVGAGI. The V and J ends lost 8 bases and 2 bases respectively, with 16 bases between them. TCRdb reprocessed the 5' RACE reads with MiXCR, giving one entry per CDR3 protein. Among about 41,000 distinct CDR3 sequences listed, 4% to 5.5% were seen once. This clonotype originated in a human donor in good health. The chain combines TRBV6-5 with TRBJ2-7; D could derive from TRBD1 or TRBD2 (5 bases each). The CDR3 loop is CASQPGQGPYEQYF. DNA for the CDR3: TGTGCCAGCCAACCGGGGCAGGGCCCCTACGAGCAGTACTTC.